These 18 T cell receptor beta chains came from one sample sequenced in a study of blood T cell repertoires in COVID-19. TCRdb keeps only in-frame clones here, not all; method: immunoSEQ multiplex PCR. The profile shows roughly 110,000 clones, roughly 90% of them singletons. Material: peripheral blood. These receptors were collected from a middle-aged man with active or convalescent COVID-19.

The chain is built from TRBV18 and TRBJ1-2; TRBD1 agrees at 7 bases. Trimming removed 3 bases from V and 2 bases from J; junction bases left unmatched: 0. Germline V lookup: CDR1 KGHSH, CDR2 LQKENI. The CDR3 totals 13 residues. This CDR3 is CASSPGQNYGYTF. CDR3 nucleotide sequence: TGTGCCAGCTCACCGGGACAGAACTATGGCTACACCTTC.

V and J are TRBV18 and TRBJ2-2; D is perhaps TRBD1 (6 bases). Trimming took 2 bases from V and 4 from J, leaving 11 bases between them. The CDR3 loop spans 15 amino acids. In germline, CDR1 is KGHSH, CDR2 LQKENI. In DNA form, the CDR3 reads TGTGCCAGCTCACCAGCCAGGGGTCCCACCGGGGAGCTGTTTTTT. Translation: CASSPARGPTGELFF.

The rearrangement uses TRBV10-3 and TRBJ2-6, with D uncertain. Germline V CDR1 and CDR2: ENHRY, SYGVKD. This CDR3 contains 16 residues. V lost 3 bases and J lost 4, with 13 bases in between. CDR3 residues: CAISDPFASGANVLTF. As DNA, the CDR3 is TGTGCCATCAGTGACCCGTTCGCGTCCGGGGCCAACGTCCTGACTTTC.

The chain combines TRBV7-2 with TRBJ1-3, with 7 bases that match TRBD1. Germline values: CDR1 SGHTA, CDR2 FQGNSA. V dropped 5 bases and J dropped 4; count of bases not matched to a gene: 5. This CDR3 is 14 amino acids long. In DNA, the CDR3 is TGTGCCAGCAGCCAGGGGACAGCCGGAAACACCATATATTTT. Amino acids: CASSQGTAGNTIYF.

The V and J genes are TRBV5-8 and TRBJ1-5, with 9 positions matching TRBD1. The germline gives CDR1 SGHTS, CDR2 YDEGEE. The CDR3 runs 15 residues. The V gene end was trimmed by 4 bases and the J gene end by 3 bases; junction bases not matched to a gene: 5. CDR3 coding DNA: TGTGCCAGCAGCCCCGGGACAGGGACCAATCAGCCCCAGCATTTT. This translates into CASSPGTGTNQPQHF.

The rearrangement links TRBV27 to TRBJ1-4; TRBD1 agrees at 8 bases. Germline V gene lookup returns CDR1 MNHEY and CDR2 SMNVEV (reference sequence). The CDR3 is 18 amino acids. Losses at the gene ends were 5 bases for V and 5 bases for J; bases not matched to a gene: 16. CDR3 nucleotides: TGTGCCAGCAGTCCGCGACCTCTCGGACAGGGAGTAAATGAAAAACTGTTTTTT. Translating gives CASSPRPLGQGVNEKLFF.

The V call is TRBV10-1, the J call TRBJ2-3, with a possible D match to TRBD2 (5 bases). The CDR3 has 19 residues. Trimming pared 4 bases from V and 1 base from J, leaving 24 bases between. CDR1 and CDR2 from the germline V gene are WNHNN and SYGVQD (reference sequence). CDR3 in amino acids: CASSVLLLVKGPGTDTQYF. CDR3 bases: TGCGCCAGCAGTGTCCTCTTACTAGTAAAGGGTCCAGGCACAGATACGCAGTATTTT.

J is TRBJ1-1 and V is TRBV19; 9 bases line up with TRBD1. The junction had 6 bases not matched to a gene; V was cut back by 3 bases and J by 1 base. This CDR3 comprises 16 residues. Germline V lookup: CDR1 LNHDA, CDR2 SQIVND (reference sequence). CDR3 residues: CASSMMTGGTNTEAFF. The CDR3 DNA reads as TGTGCCAGTAGTATGATGACAGGGGGAACGAACACTGAAGCTTTCTTT.

The V call is TRBV7-3, the J call TRBJ2-3, with D possibly being TRBD1 (6 bases). Between the trimmed V and J ends, which lost 6 bases and 3 bases, there was a span of 16 bases. Germline-derived CDR1 and CDR2 are SGHTA and FQGTGA. The CDR3 length is 15 residues. The CDR3 nucleotides are TGTGCCAGCAGTCCCCTTAGGGGACAAACAGATACGCAGTATTTT. Its protein is CASSPLRGQTDTQYF.

The chain couples TRBV7-9 to TRBJ1-4; TRBD1 might be the D (5 bases). Trimming left V 5 bases short and J 8 bases short, with 18 bases between. The CDR3 is made up of 15 amino acids. The V gene's germline CDR1 is SEHNR and CDR2 FQNEAQ (reference sequence). In nucleotides, the CDR3 is TGTGCCAGCAGCCCCACACAGGTGCCAGAAGAAAAACTGTTTTTT. Translating it yields CASSPTQVPEEKLFF.

The rearrangement joins TRBV9 to TRBJ2-5; a weak D match, TRBD1 (6 bases). This CDR3 spans 12 amino acids. Trimming took 4 bases from V and 9 from J, leaving 13 bases between them. Germline CDR1 and CDR2: SGDLS and YYNGEE. CDR3 DNA sequence: TGTGCCAGCAGCCCCCCTCAGGGGTCCCAGTACTTC. Amino acid sequence: CASSPPQGSQYF.

The chain carries TRBV28 and TRBJ2-1; 10 bases are a match to TRBD1. Germline V gene data show CDR1 as MDHEN and CDR2 as SYDVKM. J was trimmed by 6 bases and V by 6 bases; bases with no gene match: 5. CDR3 length: 14 amino acids. The CDR3 DNA reads TGTGCCAGCAGGGGACAGGGGTCCGGCAATGAGCAGTTCTTC. It encodes CASRGQGSGNEQFF.

V usage is TRBV12-3 or TRBV12-4 and J usage is TRBJ1-2; D not certain. The V end lost 6 bases, the J end lost 10 bases, and 15 bases lay between the germline ends. This CDR3 contains 12 residues. In nucleotides, the CDR3 is TGTGCCAGCAGCCTAGATTCCTTCTTCTACACCTTC. Translated, it gives CASSLDSFFYTF.

This chain connects TRBV5-4 to TRBJ1-2, with 12 positions matching TRBD1. The V and J ends lost 2 bases and 6 bases, in that order; junction bases with no gene match: 8. The V gene's germline CDR1 is SGHNT and CDR2 YYREEE (reference sequence). The CDR3 spans 16 residues. The CDR3 nucleotides are TGTGCCAGCAGCTTCCGGGACAGGGGGCTGGGGAATGGCTACACCTTC. This gives the protein CASSFRDRGLGNGYTF. Full variable domain (outside the CDR3, taken from reference TRBV5-4 and TRBJ1-2): ETGVTQSPTHLIKTRGQQVTLRCSSQSGHNTVSWYQQALGQGPQFIFQYYREEENGRGNFPPRFSGLQFPNYSSELNVNALELDDSALYLCASSFRDRGLGNGYTFGSGTRLTVV.

The chain couples TRBV7-2 to TRBJ2-3, with 14 bases lining up with TRBD2. V lost 5 bases, J lost 5 bases, and 9 bases stayed unmatched. This CDR3 has 17 amino acids. The germline gives CDR1 SGHTA, CDR2 FQGNSA. CDR3 coding DNA: TGTGCCAGCAGCCGTCAGGGACTAGCGGGAGTTCAAGATACGCAGTATTTT. This gives the protein CASSRQGLAGVQDTQYF.

The DNA for the CDR3 is TGTGCCAGTAGTCACAGGGTCGGGCTAGGCTACACCTTC. The encoded protein is CASSHRVGLGYTF. The chain uses TRBV19 and TRBJ1-2; the D gene is possibly TRBD1 (6 bases). Trimming stripped 5 bases from V and 8 bases from J, with 15 bases between. The CDR3 sequence is 13 residues long. The germline CDR1 and CDR2 sequences are LNHDA and SQIVND (reference sequence).

V is TRBV19 and J is TRBJ2-7; TRBD2 agrees at 8 bases. The germline V gene has CDR1 LNHDA and CDR2 SQIVND (reference sequence). There are 15 residues in the CDR3. The trim removed 3 bases at V and 2 bases at J, leaving 6 bases unmatched. The CDR3 is CASSMGSGSPYEQYF. For the CDR3, the DNA is TGTGCCAGTAGTATGGGGAGCGGGAGTCCCTACGAGCAGTACTTC.

The sample holds one count of this clone. This chain joins TRBV5-5 and TRBJ1-5, with D tentatively TRBD1 (5 bases). The CDR3 is 16 amino acids. Germline V CDR1 and CDR2: SGHKS, YYEKEE (reference sequence). Trimming took off 4 bases at V and 7 bases at J, with 21 bases between the two ends. The CDR3 coding sequence is TGTGCCAGCAGCCAAGGCGCTGTCGGGGGTTGGCAGCCCCAGCATTTT. Encoded protein: CASSQGAVGGWQPQHF.